The 18 T cell receptor beta chains presented below share a single source sample, sequenced in a study of ipilimumab plus nivolumab after autologous stem cell transplantation. Sequencing used immunoSEQ multiplex PCR; TCRdb keeps in-frame clones, though not all of them. This sample yields roughly 45,000 clones, of which roughly 84% are seen a single time; nearly 0.9% belongs to the top ten. Sequences were derived from PBMCs, sampled in a trial of ipilimumab plus nivolumab as post-transplant consolidation. The receptors were sampled from a male donor with multiple myeloma.

The chain employs TRBV5-4 and TRBJ1-1; a possible D gene is TRBD1 (5 bases). Germline V lookup: CDR1 SGHNT, CDR2 YYREEE (reference sequence). Trimming stripped 4 bases from V and 2 bases from J, with 21 bases between. This CDR3 has 17 residues. CDR3 DNA sequence: TGTGCCAGCAGCCACCCCGGCGAGACAGAGCCCAACACTGAAGCTTTCTTT. This sequence encodes CASSHPGETEPNTEAFF.

J is TRBJ1-1 and V is TRBV7-9, with D uncertain. V was pared by 2 bases and J by 2 bases, with 0 bases between. Looked up from germline, CDR1 is SEHNR and CDR2 is FQNEAQ (reference sequence). The length of the CDR3 is 11 residues. In nucleotides, the CDR3 is TGTGCCAGCAGCTTAAACACTGAAGCTTTCTTT. Its translation is CASSLNTEAFF.

The rearrangement joins TRBV9 to TRBJ1-5, with 7 bases lining up with TRBD1. This CDR3 has 14 amino acids. CDR1 is SGDLS and CDR2 is YYNGEE in the germline V gene. Unmatched junction bases numbered 3, after V lost 1 base and J lost 5 bases. CDR3 bases: TGTGCCAGCAGCGTACGAGGGGGCGATCAGCCCCAGCATTTT. Amino acid sequence: CASSVRGGDQPQHF.

This chain connects TRBV7-2 to TRBJ1-5; D is possibly TRBD1 (5 bases). This CDR3 region has 16 residues. From germline, CDR1 is SGHTA and CDR2 FQGNSA. Trimming removed 0 bases from V and 6 bases from J, with 15 bases in between. CDR3 in DNA: TGTGCCAGCAGCTTAGCAGGGTGGCAGGGCGGTCAGCCCCAGCATTTT. Protein sequence: CASSLAGWQGGQPQHF.

The chain carries TRBV2 and TRBJ2-5; D is ambiguous. The DNA end lines up better with TRBJ2-7; the J call may be wrong. Germline values: CDR1 SNHLY, CDR2 FYNNEI. The CDR3 has 11 residues. The CDR3 region is CASSHGYEQYF. For the CDR3, the DNA is TGTGCCAGCAGCCACGGCTACGAGCAGTACTTC.

The chain has TRBV4-1 and TRBJ1-6; possibly TRBD1 for D (6 bases). The V end was cut by 0 bases, the J end by 9 bases, with 15 bases between. This CDR3 contains 16 residues. Germline assignment: CDR1 MGHRA and CDR2 YSYEKL. The CDR3 reads CASSQDLEGGGSPLHF. In DNA, the CDR3 is TGCGCCAGCAGCCAAGATCTTGAGGGGGGCGGTTCACCCCTCCACTTT.

This chain connects TRBV6-6 to TRBJ1-6, with a possible D match to TRBD1 (5 bases). V was clipped by 7 bases and J by 7 bases, with 17 bases between them. From germline, CDR1 is MNHNY and CDR2 SVGAGI (reference sequence). The CDR3 is made up of 15 amino acids. The CDR3 region is CASIGRQGYNSPLHF. The CDR3 DNA reads TGTGCCAGCATCGGAAGGCAGGGCTACAATTCACCCCTCCACTTT.

CDR3 loop: CASSSPRTTGTEAFF. Written as DNA, the CDR3 is TGTGCCAGTAGTAGCCCGAGGACGACCGGCACTGAAGCTTTCTTT. This chain connects TRBV19 to TRBJ1-1; no clear D gene. The germline V and J ends were trimmed by 4 bases and 4 bases, with 16 bases remaining between them. Looked up from germline, CDR1 is LNHDA and CDR2 is SQIVND (reference sequence). The CDR3 has 15 amino acids.

The genes are TRBV6-5 and TRBJ1-3; no firm D call. Germline values: CDR1 MNHEY, CDR2 SVGAGI. The ends were cut back, 6 bases at V and 2 bases at J, with 11 bases in the middle. There are 14 residues in the CDR3. In DNA form, the CDR3 reads TGTGCCAGCAGCGAACGAGCGGCTGGAAACACCATATATTTT. As protein: CASSERAAGNTIYF.

The CDR3 DNA sequence: TGCAGTGCAGGTTATACTGAAGCTTTCTTT. It specifies CSAGYTEAFF. The V gene is TRBV20-1, the J gene TRBJ1-1; D call uncertain. The V end lost 6 bases, the J end lost 5 bases, and 7 bases lay between the germline ends. The CDR3 is 10 residues long. The germline V gene has CDR1 DFQATT and CDR2 SNEGSKA (reference sequence).

This clone has only one observation. The genes are TRBV10-3 and TRBJ2-1; 10 nucleotides line up with TRBD2. V was clipped by 2 bases and J by 7 bases; unmatched bases: 8. The CDR3 has 16 amino acids. Germline lookup yields CDR1 ENHRY and CDR2 SYGVKD. Here the CDR3 reads CAISEQLAGAGNEQFF. In DNA form, the CDR3 reads TGTGCCATCAGTGAGCAGCTAGCGGGAGCGGGTAATGAGCAGTTCTTC.

This clone was seen just once. The chain uses TRBV28 and TRBJ1-1, with D possibly TRBD1 on 6 matching bases. Germline V gene data show CDR1 as MDHEN and CDR2 as SYDVKM. Trimming took off 1 base at V and 4 bases at J, with 13 bases between the two ends. CDR3 size: 15 residues. CDR3 DNA: TGTGCCAGCAGTTTATACGGGGGGCATAGCACTGAAGCTTTCTTT. This encodes CASSLYGGHSTEAFF. Based on the CDR3 plus reference TRBV28 and TRBJ1-1, the full variable domain is DVKVTQSSRYLVKRTGEKVFLECVQDMDHENMFWYRQDPGLGLRLIYFSYDVKMKEKGDIPEGYSVSREKKERFSLILESASTNQTSMYLCASSLYGGHSTEAFFGQGTRLTVV.

This rearrangement joins TRBV2 to TRBJ2-1; D is possibly TRBD2 (6 bases). Germline loops: CDR1 SNHLY, CDR2 FYNNEI. Trimming pared 8 bases from V and 5 bases from J, leaving 22 bases between. This CDR3 has 16 amino acids. The CDR3 nucleotides read TGTGCCAGCCTTATACCGGGACTTAGGGGCCACAATGAGCAGTTCTTC. This sequence encodes CASLIPGLRGHNEQFF.

Turning to this clone: Other DNA sequences of this sample code for an identical CDR3. The V gene is TRBV6-5, the J gene TRBJ1-1; possibly TRBD1 for D (6 bases). V was trimmed by 5 bases and J by 3 bases, leaving 10 bases between them. Germline lookup yields CDR1 MNHEY and CDR2 SVGAGI. There are 13 residues in the CDR3. This chain's CDR3 is CASSTRTDTEAFF. CDR3 coding DNA: TGTGCCAGCAGTACCCGGACAGACACTGAAGCTTTCTTT.

Remarks on this clone: Sequence at one end of the junction differs from germline and may be a read error. Other DNA sequences within the sample encode an identical CDR3. The chain is built from TRBV2 and TRBJ2-2; D possibly corresponds to TRBD2 (6 bases). CDR1 and CDR2 from the germline V gene are SNHLY and FYNNEI. CDR3 length: 16 amino acids. CDR3 amino acids: CASSVTGTENTGELFF. The CDR3 DNA is TGTGCCAGCAGCGTTACCGGGACTGAGAACACCGGGGAGTTGTTTTTT.

The V and J genes are TRBV9 and TRBJ1-1; D unclear. In germline, CDR1 is SGDLS, CDR2 YYNGEE. Trimming removed 2 bases at V and 4 bases at J, with 12 bases between. This CDR3 is 14 amino acids long. Here the CDR3 reads CASSVSGWSTEAFF. CDR3 bases: TGTGCCAGCAGCGTTTCGGGGTGGAGCACTGAAGCTTTCTTT. Based on the CDR3 plus reference TRBV9 and TRBJ1-1, the full variable domain is DSGVTQTPKHLITATGQRVTLRCSPRSGDLSVYWYQQSLDQGLQFLIQYYNGEERAKGNILERFSAQQFPDLHSELNLSSLELGDSALYFCASSVSGWSTEAFFGQGTRLTVV.

This chain links TRBV9 with TRBJ2-1; 10 nucleotides match TRBD2. This CDR3 comprises 14 residues. Germline lookup yields CDR1 SGDLS and CDR2 YYNGEE. The V segment lost 7 bases and the J segment 6 bases; nucleotides outside the gene matches: 7. CDR3 residues: CASASGGAINEQFF. For the CDR3, the DNA is TGTGCCAGCGCGAGCGGGGGGGCGATCAATGAGCAGTTCTTC.

The chain carries TRBV5-6 and TRBJ2-7; D is possibly TRBD1 (6 bases). Germline lookup yields CDR1 SGHDT and CDR2 YYEEEE. Trimming took off 0 bases at V and 6 bases at J, with 7 bases between the two ends. CDR3 size: 12 residues. The CDR3 loop reads CASSLAGAEQYF. DNA for the CDR3: TGTGCCAGCAGCTTGGCAGGGGCCGAGCAGTACTTC.